This TCR beta chain was identified in a study of cytomegalovirus exposure and HLA in healthy donors. Study-level results: Among TCR beta chains, those listed as cytomegalovirus-associated numbered about 160. Rarity marked most TCR sequences, yet some public TCRs occurred in many donors. The classifier reportedly diagnosed cytomegalovirus status with high sensitivity and specificity.

The donors were in the approximately 120-subject validation cohort; that cohort was separate from the roughly 660-subject first cohort. The germline CDR1 and CDR2 sequences are LNHNV and YYDKDF (reference sequence). CDR3 size: 14 residues. Deletions cut 3 bases from V and 8 bases from J, with 16 bases between. Repertoires were generated with immunoSEQ multiplex PCR, while TCRdb's copy carries only in-frame clones and drops some. In the table there are 250,000 to 400,000 clones, 88% of which are singletons. Notes on this clone: As yet, its antigen is unknown.

The TCR was taken from a man aged 30-40 years in good health and CMV-seronegative. V usage is TRBV15 and J usage is TRBJ1-2; perhaps TRBD1 as D (6 bases). Sequencing was done on a sample of PBMCs. CDR3 protein: CATSSEGEPGGYTF. The CDR3 DNA is TGTGCCACCAGCAGTGAGGGGGAGCCAGGCGGCTACACCTTC.